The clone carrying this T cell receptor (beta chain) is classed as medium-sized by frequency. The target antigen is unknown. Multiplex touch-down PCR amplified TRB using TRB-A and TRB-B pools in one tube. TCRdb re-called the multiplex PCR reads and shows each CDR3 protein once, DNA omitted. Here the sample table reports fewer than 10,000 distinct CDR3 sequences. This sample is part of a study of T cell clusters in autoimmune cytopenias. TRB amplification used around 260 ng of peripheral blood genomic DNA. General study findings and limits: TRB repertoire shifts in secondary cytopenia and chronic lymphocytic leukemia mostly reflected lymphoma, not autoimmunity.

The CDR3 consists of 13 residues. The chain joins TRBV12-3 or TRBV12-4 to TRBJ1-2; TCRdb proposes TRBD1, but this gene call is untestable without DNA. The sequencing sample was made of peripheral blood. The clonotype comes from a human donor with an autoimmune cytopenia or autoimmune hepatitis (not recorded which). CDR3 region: CASSQTGAGGYTF.